This T cell receptor (beta chain) was captured by sequencing in a study of lymphopenia after photon versus proton radiotherapy. Study-wide points: After the lymphocyte nadir, photon-treated repertoires showed oligoclonal expansion, especially of CD8+ Temra cells.

There are 15 residues in the CDR3. Germline V gives CDR1 KGHSH, CDR2 LQKENI. Trimming shortened V by 1 base and J by 4 bases, and 10 bases separated the two germline ends. Assay used: immunoSEQ multiplex PCR; TCRdb lists only in-frame clones, some missing. This sample yields about 70,000 clones, of which 85% to 90% are seen a single time; roughly a tenth belongs to the top ten. Note on this clone: The antigen remains undetermined.

The TCR sequence derives from a man older than 75 with esophageal cancer. The chain joins TRBV18 to TRBJ1-4; no clear D. This specimen was peripheral blood, taken from a patient treated with proton-based radiotherapy. The CDR3 DNA reads as TGTGCCAGCTCACCACAGGTCCCCGGTAATGAAAAACTGTTTTTT. It encodes CASSPQVPGNEKLFF.